This TCR beta chain was obtained from a study of blood T cell repertoires in COVID-19 (dated by TCRdb to 2020 to 2022). With respect to the entire study: The collaborator samples originated in the United States, Italy and Spain and spanned the acute and convalescent phases of COVID-19. The prospective study material was composed of cDNA or gDNA derived from T cells, B-cell-depleted T cells, or PBMCs. Subjects who had been exposed to COVID-19, were actively infected with it, or had recovered from it provided the deeply sampled blood TCRbeta repertoires that made up the dataset. The repertoires were released in a freely available public database meant as a resource for research on the immune response to SARS-CoV-2. The samples were drawn from the first 160 participants of the ongoing ImmuneRACE study and from about 1,200 subjects provided by 6 global collaborators. A de-identified subject ID, COVID-19 status, age in years and sex were almost always included in the sample metadata. Where available, HLA class I and class II types were obtained from metadata supplied by the sample provider rather than from assay-based typing. On the study overall, not on this receptor specifically: The amount of clinical and demographic metadata varied by source and participant and was provided uncurated.

Participants in the prospective study were aged roughly 18 to 100 years, lived in 24 United States geographic areas, and enrolled through a virtual design. In the prospective study, cohorts were assigned on the basis of participant-reported clinical history obtained from a screening survey and a study questionnaire. For ImmuneRACE Cohort 3, a participant was defined as recovered based on two consecutive negative NP/OP PCR tests, clearance by a healthcare professional, or resolution of symptoms. Each participant in the prospective study had whole blood, serum and a nasopharyngeal or oropharyngeal swab collected by mobile phlebotomists. Participants in the prospective study had the option to provide additional blood draws and questionnaires over a 2-month period. Before DNA extraction, blood samples from the prospective study were shipped at room temperature or frozen. The junction carries 14 bases between V and J, which are trimmed by 1 base and 4 bases respectively. From its cysteine to its phenylalanine, the CDR3 spans 15 amino acids. Only CDR3 DNA is held: 45 bases, read in frame from base 1. The germline V gene (reference sequence) yields SGHKS for CDR1 and YYEKEE for CDR2.

The immunoSEQ Assay, a bias-controlled multiplex PCR, was used to amplify TCRbeta CDR3 regions from genomic DNA. In the paper's pipeline: Within the assay, amplification of reference gene primers was used to estimate how many nucleated cells each sample contained. Sequence reads were collapsed and filtered to measure the absolute abundance of every unique TCRbeta CDR3 rearrangement. For each sample, productive Simpson clonality was calculated as the square root of Simpson's diversity index over productive rearrangements. TCRdb retrieved this table from immuneACCESS and kept in-frame rearrangements only. Not all clones are present; in checked studies, unresolved V genes account for under half, and no reason is known for the remainder. V and J calls and clone size are given by that table; D and trimming were obtained from the DNA. Here the sample has more than 200,000 clones; roughly 80% occur a single time. The top ten hold around 1.8% of the sample.

A word on this clone: The clone's antigen remains unknown. No quality values exist for individual bases; no much larger clone is one base distant.

Recombination connected TRBV5-5 to TRBJ1-2; no D gene call is confident. The sequence came from a man in his 60s who had recovered from COVID-19. Sequenced material: PBMCs or T cells enriched from blood (not recorded which). In nucleotide form, the sequence is TGTGCCAGCAGCTTGAGTGGTCGGGGTGGCTATGGCTACACCTTC. Translated, this is CASSLSGRGGYGYTF.